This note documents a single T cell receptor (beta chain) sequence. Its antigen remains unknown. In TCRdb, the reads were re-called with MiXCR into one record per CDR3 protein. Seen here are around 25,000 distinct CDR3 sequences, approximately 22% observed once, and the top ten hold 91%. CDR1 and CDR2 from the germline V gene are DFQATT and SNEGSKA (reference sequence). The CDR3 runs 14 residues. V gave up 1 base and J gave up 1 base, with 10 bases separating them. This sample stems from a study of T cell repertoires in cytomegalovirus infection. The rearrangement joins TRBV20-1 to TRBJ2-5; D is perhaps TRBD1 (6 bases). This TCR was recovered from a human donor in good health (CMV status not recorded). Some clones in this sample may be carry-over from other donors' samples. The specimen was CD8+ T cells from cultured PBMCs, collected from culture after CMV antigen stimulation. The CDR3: CSARAGAPQETQYF. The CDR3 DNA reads TGCAGTGCTAGAGCAGGGGCGCCCCAAGAGACCCAGTACTTC.